This TCR beta chain appears in the sequencing data of a study of response to subunit inactivated influenza vaccine. Notes on the study in general: It was suggested by the authors that few new T cells are recruited by each seasonal influenza vaccination.

TCRdb itself ran the RT-PCR reads through MiXCR, one entry per CDR3 protein. The sample consists of about 700,000 distinct CDR3 sequences, approximately 15% of them appearing once. V lost 4 bases and J lost 6, with 16 bases in between. The CDR3 is 15 residues long. Germline CDR1 and CDR2: SGHNT and YYREEE (reference sequence). Details on this clonotype: Its target is not known.

The chain carries TRBV5-4 and TRBJ2-2; tentatively, D is TRBD1 (6 bases). The sample was PBMCs from blood, taken about 14 days before vaccination. This clonotype was obtained from a man aged 50 to 59 who received an inactivated influenza vaccine. CDR3 amino acids: CASSNTGNVAGELFF. The CDR3, as DNA: TGTGCCAGCAGCAACACAGGGAATGTCGCCGGGGAGCTGTTTTTT.